This TCR beta chain came from a study of human T cells and chemical hapten exposure. TCRdb reprocessed the RACE reads via MiXCR and lists one record per CDR3 protein. The profile shows 85,000 to 130,000 distinct CDR3 sequences, about 12% of them singletons. Time point noted: pre-sensitization, week 0. Treatment described: therapeutic diphenylcyclopropenone sensitization with weekly scalp DPC. The TCR originated in a woman between 50 and 59 years old with alopecia areata. Some clones in this sample may be carry-over from other donors' samples. The input for sequencing was whole blood, taken in connection with sensitization to the hapten diphenylcyclopropenone (DPC).

For the CDR3, the DNA is TGTGCCAGCCAGGGAGATAATTCACCCCTCCACTTT. Its protein product is CASQGDNSPLHF. The chain uses TRBV7-2 and TRBJ1-6; D possibly corresponds to TRBD1 (5 bases). Per the germline V gene, CDR1 is SGHTA and CDR2 is FQGNSA. Trimming left V 8 bases short and J 5 bases short, with 7 bases between. The CDR3 consists of 12 residues.